What follows are 3 T cell receptor beta chains derived from one specimen sequenced in a study of T-cell memory formation after mild COVID-19. MiXCR, applied by TCRdb to the 5' RACE reads, yields one record per CDR3 protein. This table has fewer than 350,000 distinct CDR3 sequences, around a sixth appearing once. The sequenced sample was PBMCs or a T cell subset sorted from them (not recorded which). The origin of the receptors is a man between 18 and 35 years old who had mild COVID-19 (a few samples of this study predate the infection). Cell type and time point are not known.

This clonotype showed up many times. The chain is built from TRBV20-1 and TRBJ2-5; weak D call: TRBD2 (6 bases). CDR1 is DFQATT, CDR2 SNEGSKA, per germline (reference sequence). This CDR3 has 13 residues. V gave up 4 bases and J gave up 5 bases, with 14 bases separating them. The DNA of the CDR3 is TGCAGTGCTACGCCTCTAGCGAGGGAGACCCAGTACTTC. Its translation: CSATPLARETQYF.

This clonotype was observed a handful of times. The rearrangement links TRBV20-1 to TRBJ1-1, with a weak D call TRBD1 (5 bases). V was trimmed by 2 bases and J by 3 bases, leaving 10 bases between them. This CDR3 is 13 amino acids long. CDR1 DFQATT and CDR2 SNEGSKA come from the germline V gene (reference sequence). CDR3 region: CSARTRGDTEAFF. For the CDR3, the DNA is TGCAGTGCTAGAACTCGGGGGGACACTGAAGCTTTCTTT.

In this sample, this clonotype turned up a few times. The chain is built from TRBV2 and TRBJ2-7; 8 bases map to TRBD1. The CDR3 runs to 12 residues. V lost 5 bases, J lost 7 bases, and 4 bases stayed unmatched. The germline V gene has CDR1 SNHLY and CDR2 FYNNEI. The CDR3: CASSPQGGEQYF. The CDR3 DNA sequence: TGTGCCAGCAGTCCACAGGGGGGTGAGCAGTACTTC.